This is a list of T cell receptor beta chains from one sample in a study of CD8+CD57+ T cells in acquired aplastic anemia. TCRdb recomputed calls from the reads with MiXCR, one row per CDR3 protein. The sample carries some 150,000 distinct CDR3 sequences, around 75% recorded once. Sequencing was carried out using sorted CD4+, CD8+, or CD8+CD57+ T cells (not recorded which) from PBMCs. These receptors came from a human donor with aplastic anemia. CDR3s include the opening cysteine and the closing phenylalanine or tryptophan. The D gene is left open where the match is weak. The listing skips clone size in some rows; elsewhere it reads once, few, many or a size class.

TRBJ2-7,NA,NA,TRBV7-6,TGTGCCAGCAGCTTAGGGGGACGGGGTTACGAGCAGTACTTC,CASSLGGRGYEQYF
TRBJ2-7,NA,TRBD2,TRBV4-1,TGCGCCAGCAGCCAACCTAGCGGGGGGGACGAGCAGTACTTC,CASSQPSGGDEQYF
TRBJ2-7,NA,TRBD1,TRBV7-9,TGTGCCAGCAGCTCTGACAGGGGGGGACCCTACGAGCAGTACTTC,CASSSDRGGPYEQYF
TRBJ2-7,NA,NA,TRBV19,TGTGCCAGTGCGGGACAGCCTTACGAGCAGTACTTC,CASAGQPYEQYF
TRBJ2-5,NA,NA,TRBV25-1,TGTGCCAGCAGTGAAAATTGGGTGGCCCAGTACTTC,CASSENWVAQYF
TRBJ1-4,NA,NA,TRBV4-1,TGCGCCAGCAGCCAAGATGGTGAAAAACTGTTTTTT,CASSQDGEKLFF
TRBJ2-7,few,NA,TRBV7-9,TGTGCCAGCAGCAGTACCCGGATTCTCTACGAGCAGTACTTC,CASSSTRILYEQYF
TRBJ1-6,once,TRBD1,TRBV7-9,TGTGCCAGCAGCTTCAGACAGGGGGGGACCCATTCACCCCTCCACTTT,CASSFRQGGTHSPLHF
TRBJ1-6,once,NA,TRBV19,TGTGCCAGTACCCGCGCCAGATTACCTTCCTATAATTCACCCCTCCACTTT,CASTRARLPSYNSPLHF
TRBJ1-2,NA,TRBD1,TRBV2,TGTGCCAGCAAAGGGGGCGGGGGCTATGGCTACACCTTC,CASKGGGGYGYTF
TRBJ1-4,NA,TRBD1,TRBV7-3,TGTGCCAGCAGCCTACCGGGACAGGGGACCCAAAAACTGTTTTTT,CASSLPGQGTQKLFF
TRBJ1-3,NA,NA,TRBV19,TGTGCCAGTAGTCTACAGGGACGCGGAAACACCATATATTTT,CASSLQGRGNTIYF
TRBJ1-1,NA,NA,TRBV19,TGTGCCAGTAGTATAGATGAGGACACTGAAGCTTTCTTT,CASSIDEDTEAFF
TRBJ2-1,NA,NA,TRBV5-6,TGTGCCAGCAGCTTAAGGACTGGGGCCTACAATGAGCAGTTCTTC,CASSLRTGAYNEQFF
TRBJ1-2,NA,NA,TRBV15,TGTGCCACCAGCAGAGGCGGGACCCCCATTGAGACCTTC,CATSRGGTPIETF
TRBJ1-5,NA,TRBD1,TRBV2,TGTGCCAGCAGTGAAGATAGGGGGCTGGGGCAGCCCCAGCATTTT,CASSEDRGLGQPQHF
TRBJ2-7,few,NA,TRBV5-1,TGCGCCAGCAGCTTCGGGGGGCAGCATGAGCAGTACTTC,CASSFGGQHEQYF
TRBJ1-4,NA,TRBD1,TRBV29-1,TGCAACGTTCAGGCCGGGACAGAGAATGAAGAACTGTTTTTT,CNVQAGTENEELFF
TRBJ2-7,NA,TRBD1,TRBV20-1,TGCAGTGCTATTACCGGGACAGGGACCTACGAGCAGTACTTC,CSAITGTGTYEQYF
TRBJ2-5,NA,NA,TRBV11-3,TGTGCCAGCAGCTTAACGGCGGGCTCACAAGAGACCCAGTACTTC,CASSLTAGSQETQYF
TRBJ2-7,few,NA,TRBV2,TGTGCCACCACCGACCTCTTAACCTACGAGCAGTACTTC,CATTDLLTYEQYF
TRBJ2-7,NA,NA,TRBV4-3,TGCGCCAGCAGCCAAGGGACATACTCCTACGAGCAGTACTTC,CASSQGTYSYEQYF
TRBJ1-1,NA,NA,TRBV19,TGTGCCAGTAGTTCGAGACTAGAAGCTTTCTTT,CASSSRLEAFF
TRBJ1-6,NA,NA,TRBV5-1,TGCGCCAGCAGCCCAGCTGCCGGGAGTACGTATAATTCACCCCTCCACTTT,CASSPAAGSTYNSPLHF
TRBJ2-5,NA,NA,TRBV20-1,TGCAGTGCTCCGAGTAGGACGCGAGAGACCCAGTACTTC,CSAPSRTRETQYF
TRBJ2-7,once,TRBD2,TRBV6-1,TGTGCCAGCACGGAGTTTAGGGCGGGAGACCTCGGGGAGCAGTACTTC,CASTEFRAGDLGEQYF
TRBJ2-6,NA,TRBD1,TRBV9,TGTGCCAGCAGCGTCACAGGGGGTTCGTCTGGGGCCAACGTCCTGACTTTC,CASSVTGGSSGANVLTF
TRBJ2-5,few,TRBD1,TRBV2,TGTGCCGGTGCCCGGGACAGACAAGAGACCCAGTACTTC,CAGARDRQETQYF
TRBJ2-1,few,TRBD2,TRBV7-8,TGTGCCAGCAGGTACCGACTAGCGGGGACGGAGCAGTTCTTC,CASRYRLAGTEQFF
TRBJ1-3,many,NA,TRBV19,TGTGCCAGTAGTGCGAGGGGCAGCTACTCTGGAAACACCATATATTTT,CASSARGSYSGNTIYF
TRBJ2-7,many,NA,TRBV7-9,TGTGCCAGCAGCGAGGGCAGGGGTTCAGGCGAGCAGTACTTC,CASSEGRGSGEQYF
TRBJ1-1,NA,NA,TRBV2,TGTGCCAGCAGTGAAGGCACGGTCGTGGGGAACACTGAAGCTTTCTTT,CASSEGTVVGNTEAFF
TRBJ1-5,NA,NA,TRBV15,TGTGCCACCAGCAGAGAGGCAGCTACTAGCAATCAGCCCCAGCATTTT,CATSREAATSNQPQHF
TRBJ2-7,NA,NA,TRBV29-1,TGCAGCGTTGATCGGGGGAGCTCCTACGAGCAGTACTTC,CSVDRGSSYEQYF
TRBJ2-7,NA,NA,TRBV7-8,TGTGCCAGCAGTGACCCACCGGGACGGACGGGCTACGAGCAGTACTTC,CASSDPPGRTGYEQYF
TRBJ2-3,NA,NA,TRBV9,TGTGCCAGCAGCGTCACAGGTACTAGCACAGATACGCAGTATTTT,CASSVTGTSTDTQYF
TRBJ2-3,once,NA,TRBV10-1,TGCGCCAGCAGTGAGCAAATTGCAGATACGCAGTATTTT,CASSEQIADTQYF
TRBJ2-1,many,NA,TRBV19,TGTGCCAGTAATTCATACAATGAGCAGTTCTTC,CASNSYNEQFF
TRBJ1-3,once,NA,TRBV7-4,TGTGCCAGCAGCTTAGGTTTCGGGGCAGCCTCTGGAAACACCATATATTTT,CASSLGFGAASGNTIYF
TRBJ1-5,NA,TRBD1,TRBV15,TGTGCCACCAGTACTGGACAGGGTTACAATCAGCCCCAGCATTTT,CATSTGQGYNQPQHF
TRBJ1-5,NA,NA,TRBV19,TGTGCCAGTAGTATAGTAATATCACGGCCCCAGCATTTT,CASSIVISRPQHF
TRBJ1-2,NA,NA,TRBV5-1,TGCGCCAGCAGCTTGGCGGGCAGGGGAGGAGGCTACACCTTC,CASSLAGRGGGYTF
TRBJ2-1,NA,TRBD1,TRBV6-4,TGTGCCAGCAGTGAACAACAGGGGGCAATGAAGCAGTTCTTC,CASSEQQGAMKQFF
TRBJ1-1,NA,NA,TRBV12-3/TRBV12-4,TGTGCCAGCAGTTTATGGGGTAGCACTGAAGCTTTCTTT,CASSLWGSTEAFF
TRBJ2-7,NA,NA,TRBV7-9,TGTGCCAGCAGCCCCCAGGGCATCGCCTACGAGCAGTACTTC,CASSPQGIAYEQYF
TRBJ1-1,NA,NA,TRBV29-1,TGCAGCGTTGTGTATCAGGGGAACACTGAAGCTTTCTTT,CSVVYQGNTEAFF
TRBJ2-5,few,NA,TRBV2,TGTGCCACCGGACAGCCGCAAGAGACCCAGTACTTC,CATGQPQETQYF
TRBJ2-3,NA,TRBD1,TRBV12-3/TRBV12-4,TGTGCCAGCAGTCCGGGACAGAATAGGGATACGCAGTATTTT,CASSPGQNRDTQYF
TRBJ2-7,NA,NA,TRBV7-9,TGTGCCAGCAGCCCCCCCCGAGCAGGTGTTGGCGAGCAGTACTTC,CASSPPRAGVGEQYF
TRBJ2-1,NA,TRBD2,TRBV7-9,TGTGCCAGCAGTTTAGGACTAGCGGGAGTGCTTGAGCAGTTCTTC,CASSLGLAGVLEQFF
TRBJ1-2,once,TRBD1,TRBV12-5,TGTGCTAGTGGTTTTATCCAGGGGGATCGCCATGGCTACACCTTC,CASGFIQGDRHGYTF
TRBJ1-1,NA,NA,TRBV5-4,TGTGCCAGCAGTGCTTTAAGCACTGAAGCTTTCTTT,CASSALSTEAFF
TRBJ1-5,NA,TRBD1,TRBV7-9,TGTGCCAGCAGCCTCCAGGGGGGAGTAAATCAGCCCCAGCATTTT,CASSLQGGVNQPQHF
TRBJ2-3,many,TRBD2,TRBV9,TGTGCCAGCAGCGTGACTAGCGGGGGGGCCATGGCCGATACGCAGTATTTT,CASSVTSGGAMADTQYF
TRBJ2-7,NA,TRBD2,TRBV5-8,TGTGCCAGCAGCTTGGAGGTTAGCGGGAGTGCGACCTACGAGCAGTACTTC,CASSLEVSGSATYEQYF
TRBJ2-7,NA,NA,TRBV20-1,TGCAGTGCTAGGGCCACGGTCGGGGGCGAGCAGTACTTC,CSARATVGGEQYF
TRBJ2-7,few,NA,TRBV19,TGTGCCAGTAGTATAGGGGTGACCCCAACCTACGAGCAGTACTTC,CASSIGVTPTYEQYF
TRBJ1-1,NA,NA,TRBV29-1,TGCAGCGCCGGAGGCGGGTTAGGCTACACTAAAGCTTACTTT,CSAGGGLGYTKAYF
TRBJ1-1,NA,NA,TRBV2,TGTGCCAGCAGCAGGGGCGAGGTCACTGAAGCTTTCTTT,CASSRGEVTEAFF